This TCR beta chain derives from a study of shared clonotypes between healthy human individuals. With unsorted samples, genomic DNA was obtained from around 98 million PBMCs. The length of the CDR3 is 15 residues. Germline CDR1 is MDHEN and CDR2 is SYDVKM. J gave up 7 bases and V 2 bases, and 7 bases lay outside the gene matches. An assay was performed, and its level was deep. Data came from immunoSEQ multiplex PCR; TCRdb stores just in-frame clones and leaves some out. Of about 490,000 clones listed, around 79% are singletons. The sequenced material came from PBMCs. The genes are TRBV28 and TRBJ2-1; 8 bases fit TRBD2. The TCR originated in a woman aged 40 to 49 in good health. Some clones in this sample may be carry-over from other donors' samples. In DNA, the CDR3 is TGTGCCAGCAGTTTACCCGGACTAGCAAAGAATGAGCAGTTCTTC. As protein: CASSLPGLAKNEQFF.